This T cell receptor beta chain was recorded in a study of T-cell memory formation after mild COVID-19 (dated by TCRdb to the early 2020s). Regarding the complete study: TCR sequence clusters from the two donors were largely donor specific. Two young, previously healthy adult volunteers made up the cohort, one male and one female. In two donors, T-cell clones that expanded and contracted after mild COVID-19 were tracked by sequencing TCRalpha and TCRbeta repertoires over time.

PBMCs were isolated by Ficoll-Paque density gradient centrifugation. Note on this clonotype: Its antigen is unknown. Per-base qualities were not stored, and no clone one base away is much larger.

Here is what the overall study found, with its caveats: Some responding clones were found in pre-infection memory, which suggests that pre-existing cross-reactive memory T cells took part in the SARS-CoV-2 response. Whether the second-wave clones peaking on day 37 were SARS-CoV-2 specific was not confirmed. The study included only a couple of mild cases, and larger cohorts that include severe cases with pre-infection samples were judged to be necessary. Clones contracting from day 15 to 85 had balanced CD4/CD8 phenotypes, while a second wave expanding from day 15 to 37 was biased towards CD4+. Contracting CD4+ clones were found mainly in CM and EM memory subsets, while CD8+ clones were enriched in EMRA.

Sequencer: Illumina NovaSeq 6000. cDNA libraries for TCRalpha and TCRbeta were prepared by 5'RACE using constant-segment primers, with sample barcodes and unique molecular identifiers added. Trizol reagent was used to extract RNA from every sample. Library amplification was performed in two PCR steps, and a second sample barcode and Illumina TruSeq adapters were introduced in the second step. Libraries were sequenced on an Illumina NovaSeq with 2 x 150 bp paired-end reads. Concerning the study's data processing: The reads were demultiplexed and collapsed into UMI-guided consensus sequences using migec v1.2.7. Using mixcr v2.1.11, UMI consensuses were aligned to TRA and TRB V and J templates and then assembled into clonotypes. A clonotype was counted as expanded or contracted only when both edgeR and NoisET called the clonotype significant, with the noise models trained on biological replicates. edgeR calls used a false discovery rate-adjusted p below 0.01 and a log2 fold-change threshold of 1. As an exploratory analysis of dynamics, PCA with hierarchical clustering was applied to max-normalized trajectories of the 1000 most abundant clonotypes. The CD4 or CD8 phenotype of responding clones was assigned using the separately sequenced CD4+ and CD8+ repertoires. The public reads were reprocessed in TCRdb via fastp at Q25 and MiXCR, keeping in-frame beta chains. Rows are combined by CDR3 protein, so each entry shows the most common genes and DNA. TCRdb's processing, not the authors' own work, is the source of the V and J calls. Across this sample there are some 68,000 distinct CDR3 sequences, with roughly a sixth seen only once. The ten most abundant clones make up roughly 33% of the sample.

Sequencing was performed on PBMCs or a T cell subset sorted from them (not recorded which). The sequence came from an adult woman who had mild COVID-19 (a few samples of this study predate the infection). The sample titles of this study are shuffled in the database, so cell type and time point are left out; the donor was told from shared clones.

The DNA sequence follows: TGTGCCAGCAGTTTCGGGAGGGCAGGCATGAACACTGAAGCTTTCTTT. Its translation is CASSFGRAGMNTEAFF. The rearranged chain carries TRBV12-3 or TRBV12-4 and TRBJ1-1; a confident D gene designation cannot be given. Measured from the cysteine to the phenylalanine, the CDR3 is 16 residues long. Kept here is only the CDR3 DNA, which spans 48 bases and is read in frame from base 1. The junction carries 14 bases between V and J, which are trimmed by 3 bases and 0 bases respectively.